This TCR beta chain appears in the sequencing data of a study of tumor and adjacent non-tumor tissue in lung cancer. The library came from three nested PCR rounds adapted from ARM-PCR protocols. TCRdb re-analysed the multiplex PCR reads in MiXCR, keeping a single row per CDR3 protein. There are some 80,000 distinct CDR3 sequences in the sample; 70% to 90% occur only once, and approximately 55% lies in the top ten. The CDR3 runs 17 residues. V was trimmed by 0 bases and J by 10 bases, leaving 28 bases between them. Germline CDR1 reads DFQATT; CDR2 reads SNEGSKA (reference sequence). No cell sorting was done before RNA was extracted from the tissue. Distant lung tissue was collected more than 3 cm away from the tumor edge. Donors were chemotherapy-naive, newly diagnosed lung cancer surgical patients in China, August–late 2014.

The rearrangement links TRBV20-1 to TRBJ2-7, with D possibly TRBD2 on 6 matching bases. This sequence was found in a man in his 60s with non-small cell lung cancer. The sequencing sample was made of distant non-tumor lung tissue. Here the CDR3 reads CSARDPFGGTSTYVQYF. As DNA, the CDR3 is TGCAGTGCTAGAGATCCTTTCGGCGGGACCTCCACCTACGTACAGTACTTC.